The 26 T cell receptor beta chains below were found in one sample sequenced in a study of blood T cell repertoires in COVID-19. Generated by immunoSEQ multiplex PCR, the TCRdb table keeps only in-frame clones and is missing some. The sample includes about 200,000 clones, approximately 84% of them seen just once. The sequenced sample consisted of peripheral blood. Source of these receptors: a man older than 75 with acute or convalescent COVID-19.

This chain connects TRBV2 to TRBJ2-1, with 9 bases identical to TRBD2. J gave up 7 bases and V 4 bases, and 8 bases lay outside the gene matches. In germline, CDR1 is SNHLY, CDR2 FYNNEI. The CDR3 consists of 15 residues. CDR3 sequence: CASSGGSGSINEQFF. As DNA, the CDR3 is TGTGCCAGCAGTGGGGGTAGCGGGAGCATAAATGAGCAGTTCTTC.

The V and J genes are TRBV7-2 and TRBJ2-3; no firm D call. This CDR3 has 13 residues. Germline lookup yields CDR1 SGHTA and CDR2 FQGNSA. Trimming took off 4 bases at V and 2 bases at J, with 7 bases between the two ends. CDR3 region: CASSSKITDTQYF. CDR3 bases: TGTGCCAGCAGCTCCAAAATCACAGATACGCAGTATTTT. The entire variable domain, with the rest obtained from reference TRBV7-2 and TRBJ2-3, is as follows: GAGVSQSPSNKVTEKGKDVELRCDPISGHTALYWYRQSLGQGLEFLIYFQGNSAPDKSGLPSDRFSAERTGGSVSTLTIQRTQQEDSAVYLCASSSKITDTQYFGPGTRLTVL.

The V gene is TRBV6-2 or TRBV6-3, the J gene TRBJ2-2, with 10 bases fitting TRBD2. Unmatched junction bases numbered 1, after V lost 3 bases and J lost 3 bases. The CDR3 has 15 amino acids. Germline CDR1 MNHEY, CDR2 SVGEGT. In DNA form, the CDR3 reads TGTGCCAGCAGTTATGGACTAGCGGACACCGGGGAGCTGTTTTTT. Translated, it gives CASSYGLADTGELFF.

V is TRBV24-1 and J is TRBJ1-1, with a weak D call TRBD1 (6 bases). The germline gives CDR1 KGHDR, CDR2 SFDVKD. The CDR3 runs to 12 residues. The V and J ends lost 7 bases and 3 bases respectively, with 8 bases between them. This CDR3 reads CATRAGDTEAFF. The CDR3 DNA follows: TGTGCCACCAGGGCAGGGGACACTGAAGCTTTCTTT.

The genes are TRBV2 and TRBJ1-1; D unresolved. Germline V lookup: CDR1 SNHLY, CDR2 FYNNEI. The CDR3 covers 15 residues. V was cut by 6 bases and J by 4 bases, with 18 bases left in between. The CDR3 DNA reads as TGTGCCAGCAGCGACATTTTTCCCTTGGGCACTGAAGCTTTCTTT. Its protein product is CASSDIFPLGTEAFF.

The chain joins TRBV7-8 to TRBJ1-5; tentatively, D is TRBD1 (5 bases). CDR1 is SGHVS, CDR2 FQNEAQ, per germline. The CDR3 runs to 15 residues. V lost 5 bases, J lost 2 bases, and 13 bases lay in between. CDR3 loop: CASSPWGRGNQPQHF. The CDR3 coding sequence is TGTGCCAGCAGCCCCTGGGGCAGGGGCAATCAGCCCCAGCATTTT.

This rearrangement joins TRBV7-9 to TRBJ1-4, with no clear D. The CDR3 runs 15 residues. V was cut by 3 bases and J by 2 bases, with 10 bases left in between. Germline lookup yields CDR1 SEHNR and CDR2 FQNEAQ (reference sequence). The CDR3 here is CASSFSGRTNEKLFF. The DNA of the CDR3 is TGTGCCAGCAGCTTTTCGGGGAGGACTAATGAAAAACTGTTTTTT.

The chain recombines TRBV24-1 with TRBJ2-2, with D possibly matching TRBD1 (6 bases). CDR1 and CDR2 from the germline V gene are KGHDR and SFDVKD. V was clipped by 9 bases and J by 4 bases, with 17 bases between them. The CDR3 has 15 amino acids. Here the CDR3 DNA reads TGTGCCACCGGGGGCCAGGGCTGGGGCACCGGGGAGCTGTTTTTT. Translated: CATGGQGWGTGELFF.

The V gene is TRBV5-5, the J gene TRBJ2-2; tentatively, D is TRBD2 (5 bases). Germline V gives CDR1 SGHKS, CDR2 YYEKEE (reference sequence). Between the trimmed V and J ends, which lost 2 bases and 5 bases, there was a span of 16 bases. CDR3 length: 16 amino acids. CDR3: CASSFSGDRGTGELFF. The CDR3 bases are TGTGCCAGCAGCTTCTCCGGGGATCGGGGTACCGGGGAGCTGTTTTTT.

The chain has TRBV11-2 and TRBJ2-1, with TRBD2 matching over 15 bases. Trimming at V came to 4 bases and at J to 8 bases, leaving 15 bases not matched to a gene. The CDR3 runs 19 residues. Germline V lookup: CDR1 SGHAT, CDR2 FQNNGV. CDR3 protein: CASSSGMRTSGRAPHEQFF. CDR3 DNA sequence: TGTGCCAGCAGCTCAGGAATGCGGACTAGCGGGAGGGCCCCCCATGAGCAGTTCTTC.

V usage is TRBV19 and J usage is TRBJ2-2; TRBD1 might be the D (5 bases). Germline values: CDR1 LNHDA, CDR2 SQIVND (reference sequence). V was shortened by 0 bases and J by 6 bases, with 20 bases between the two germline ends. The CDR3 contains 18 residues. The CDR3 sequence is CASSIDLPHPRGPGELFF. The DNA for the CDR3 is TGTGCCAGTAGTATAGATCTCCCTCACCCAAGGGGCCCCGGGGAGCTGTTTTTT.

This chain joins TRBV19 and TRBJ1-6; possible D gene TRBD1, 5 bases. V lost 1 base, J lost 4 bases, and 14 bases lay in between. CDR1 and CDR2 (germline): LNHDA, SQIVND (reference sequence). The CDR3 totals 17 residues. CDR3 in amino acids: CASSIAVGTGYNSPLHF. Here the CDR3 DNA reads TGTGCCAGTAGTATAGCAGTGGGCACAGGATATAATTCACCCCTCCACTTT.

This chain links TRBV14 with TRBJ2-4; TRBD2 might be the D (6 bases). The CDR3 has 15 amino acids. Germline CDR1 is SGHDN and CDR2 is FVKESK. V was trimmed by 3 bases and J by 5 bases, leaving 14 bases between them. The CDR3 bases are TGTGCCAGCAGCCAGGGAACTAGCAGGCAAAACATTCAGTACTTC. Encoded protein: CASSQGTSRQNIQYF.

V usage is TRBV27 and J usage is TRBJ2-2; the match to TRBD2 covers 11 bases. CDR1 and CDR2 (germline): MNHEY, SMNVEV (reference sequence). V lost 8 bases and J lost 7; bases outside the gene matches: 15. The CDR3 loop spans 17 amino acids. CDR3 nucleotides: TGTGCCAGCCGTACACGTCTAGCGGGAGGAGGGAGCGGGGAGCTGTTTTTT. Its translation: CASRTRLAGGGSGELFF.

V gene TRBV20-1 combines with J gene TRBJ2-6, with a tentative D call TRBD1 (5 bases). V was cut by 3 bases and J by 0 bases, with 9 bases left in between. This CDR3 spans 15 amino acids. Germline V gene lookup returns CDR1 DFQATT and CDR2 SNEGSKA (reference sequence). The CDR3 DNA sequence: TGCAGTGCTAGTAGGGGCAACTCTGGGGCCAACGTCCTGACTTTC. It encodes CSASRGNSGANVLTF.

The CDR3 nucleotides read TGCGCCAGCAGCTTGGTTGGGGGACTAGCGGGAGCCTACAATGAGCAGTTCTTC. It codes for CASSLVGGLAGAYNEQFF. The chain uses TRBV5-1 and TRBJ2-1; 14 positions agree with TRBD2. Germline V lookup: CDR1 SGHRS, CDR2 YFSETQ. The CDR3 covers 18 residues. Trimming removed 0 bases from V and 2 bases from J; junction bases left unmatched: 4.

V usage is TRBV28 and J usage is TRBJ1-6; no reliable D call. Germline V gives CDR1 MDHEN, CDR2 SYDVKM. Trimming cost V 0 bases and J 4 bases, with 19 bases left between them. The CDR3 has 19 residues. The CDR3 coding sequence is TGTGCCAGCAGTTTATGGGGCAGGTCCGACACCACATATAATTCACCCCTCCACTTT. Translating gives CASSLWGRSDTTYNSPLHF.

The V call is TRBV6-6, the J call TRBJ2-3; maybe TRBD1 (6 bases). The CDR3 runs to 16 residues. The V gene's germline CDR1 is MNHNY and CDR2 SVGAGI (reference sequence). V was trimmed by 5 bases and J by 0 bases, leaving 15 bases between them. The CDR3 loop is CASSRGQPTSTDTQYF. The CDR3 DNA follows: TGTGCCAGCAGTCGAGGACAGCCCACAAGCACAGATACGCAGTATTTT.

This chain uses TRBV5-1 with TRBJ2-1; TRBD2 matches 9 bases. The V segment lost 8 bases and the J segment 4 bases; nucleotides outside the gene matches: 10. The CDR3 covers 15 residues. The germline V gene encodes CDR1 SGHRS and CDR2 YFSETQ. CDR3 sequence reads: CARISTSGSYNEQFF. CDR3 coding DNA: TGCGCCAGAATCAGCACTAGCGGGTCTTACAATGAGCAGTTCTTC.

The V and J genes are TRBV5-1 and TRBJ1-2; D is uncertain. Germline V gene data show CDR1 as SGHRS and CDR2 as YFSETQ. CDR3 length: 14 residues. V shed 1 base and J shed 6 bases, with 13 bases lying between them. DNA for the CDR3: TGCGCCAGCAGCTTGTCTTCGGGAGGCGATGGCTACACCTTC. Translating it yields CASSLSSGGDGYTF.

The CDR3 DNA reads as TGTGCCACCCACCCGGGGTTCTCTGGAAACACCATATATTTT. It translates to CATHPGFSGNTIYF. The V call is TRBV10-3, the J call TRBJ1-3; D gene uncertain. CDR3 length: 14 amino acids. Germline values: CDR1 ENHRY, CDR2 SYGVKD. V was cut by 10 bases and J by 0 bases, with 13 bases left in between.

This rearrangement joins TRBV7-3 to TRBJ2-2; 13 nucleotides align to TRBD2. The J segment lost 6 bases and the V segment lost 5 bases, leaving 6 bases of the junction unmatched. In germline, CDR1 is SGHTA, CDR2 FQGTGA. The CDR3 runs 16 residues. CDR3 nucleotides: TGTGCCAGCAGCCTGGGACTAGCGGGAAGGGCCGGGGAGCTGTTTTTT. Protein sequence: CASSLGLAGRAGELFF.

V is TRBV29-1 and J is TRBJ2-2, with TRBD2 identical over 10 bases. V shed 5 bases and J 1 base; nucleotides not matched to a gene: 7. This CDR3 has 16 residues. CDR1 SQVTM and CDR2 ANQGSEA come from the germline V gene. The CDR3 reads CSVKPLAGGNTGELFF. The CDR3 coding sequence is TGCAGCGTTAAACCCTTAGCGGGAGGGAACACCGGGGAGCTGTTTTTT.

The chain uses TRBV7-2 and TRBJ1-5; D not resolved. Germline CDR1 reads SGHTA; CDR2 reads FQGNSA. The length of the CDR3 is 15 residues. Trimming left V 5 bases short and J 0 bases short, with 11 bases between. The CDR3: CASSPGRRSNQPQHF. The CDR3 DNA follows: TGTGCCAGCAGCCCCGGGAGGCGTAGCAATCAGCCCCAGCATTTT.

This clone has a handful of counts. Here the CDR3 reads CATSDRTGTGRYEQYF. CDR3 bases: TGTGCCACCAGTGACCGTACCGGGACAGGTCGTTACGAGCAGTACTTC. This chain joins TRBV24-1 and TRBJ2-7, with 8 nucleotides matching TRBD1. V lost 4 bases, J lost 4 bases, and 11 bases stayed unmatched. The CDR3 runs 16 residues. The germline V gene encodes CDR1 KGHDR and CDR2 SFDVKD.

The chain combines TRBV7-8 with TRBJ2-7; D perhaps matches TRBD2 (7 bases). Per the germline V gene, CDR1 is SGHVS and CDR2 is FQNEAQ. V dropped 1 base and J dropped 4 bases, with 20 bases sitting between them. The CDR3 extends over 17 amino acids. CDR3 nucleotide sequence: TGTGCCAGCAGCTTAGGTATTCGGGGGGCGTCTGTTTACGAGCAGTACTTC. Its translation: CASSLGIRGASVYEQYF.